Listed here are 13 T cell receptor beta chains from one sample, sequenced in a study of cytomegalovirus exposure and HLA in healthy donors. The PCR employed 60 Vbeta primers together with 13 Jbeta primers. Here immunoSEQ multiplex PCR was the method, and the copy in TCRdb shows in-frame clones only, minus some. The table includes about 120,000 clones, about 75% detected once. Sequencing was carried out using PBMCs. The receptors shown here come from a man in his sixties in good health and CMV-seropositive.

In regard to this clone: Other DNA sequences within the sample encode an identical CDR3. The rearrangement links TRBV10-3 to TRBJ1-1; D is undetermined. CDR1 is ENHRY, CDR2 SYGVKD, per germline. The CDR3 contains 14 residues. V was clipped by 6 bases and J by 0 bases, with 11 bases between them. The DNA of the CDR3 is TGTGCCATCAGCCCCAGCGGTCTGAACACTGAAGCTTTCTTT. Residues: CAISPSGLNTEAFF.

The V gene is TRBV18, the J gene TRBJ2-7; no firm D call. V was pared by 4 bases and J by 0 bases, with 7 bases between. Germline CDR1 and CDR2: KGHSH and LQKENI. The CDR3 contains 13 residues. The CDR3 coding sequence is TGTGCCAGCTCACTACAAAGCTCCTACGAGCAGTACTTC. Translating it yields CASSLQSSYEQYF.

V and J are TRBV2 and TRBJ2-7; D is uncertain. Germline V CDR1 and CDR2: SNHLY, FYNNEI. The CDR3 consists of 11 residues. Trimming cost V 5 bases and J 1 base, with 3 bases left between them. The CDR3 DNA reads TGTGCCAGCAGTCCGTCCTACGAGCAGTACTTC. Translated, it gives CASSPSYEQYF.

This sequence joins TRBV11-3 and TRBJ1-5; D perhaps matches TRBD1 (5 bases). Germline CDR1 SGHNT, CDR2 YENEEA. The CDR3 length is 14 residues. Trimming shortened V by 2 bases and J by 2 bases, and 7 bases separated the two germline ends. The CDR3 spells CASSLTQGNQPQHF. DNA for the CDR3: TGTGCCAGCAGCTTAACACAGGGCAATCAGCCCCAGCATTTT.

This chain uses TRBV2 with TRBJ2-2; a possible D gene is TRBD1 (7 bases). This CDR3 region has 15 residues. Between the trimmed V and J ends, which lost 11 bases and 6 bases, there was a span of 22 bases. Germline CDR1 is SNHLY and CDR2 is FYNNEI. The CDR3 DNA follows: TGTGCCTCCGCCCGAACGGCAGGGGGGCCCGGGGAGCTGTTTTTT. Translating gives CASARTAGGPGELFF.

This rearrangement joins TRBV2 to TRBJ2-7; 10 bases are a match to TRBD2. V trimming: 5 bases; J trimming: 6 bases; junction bases outside the gene matches: 7. The CDR3 spans 14 residues. Germline V gene lookup returns CDR1 SNHLY and CDR2 FYNNEI. CDR3: CASSRGLAEPEQYF. In DNA form, the CDR3 reads TGTGCCAGCAGTAGAGGACTAGCGGAGCCCGAGCAGTACTTC.

CDR3 residues: CASSYRRDRAYEQYF. The CDR3 region has the DNA TGTGCCAGCAGTTATCGCCGGGACAGAGCCTACGAGCAGTACTTC. The chain has TRBV6-5 and TRBJ2-7, with TRBD1 identical over 7 bases. V shed 3 bases, J shed 2 bases, and the junction held 7 bases outside the gene matches. Germline V lookup: CDR1 MNHEY, CDR2 SVGAGI. The CDR3 length is 15 residues.

This clone came up a few times. The CDR3 DNA follows: TGCAGCGCCAGACAGGGCCTGGGTTCCCAAGAGACCCAGTACTTC. It specifies CSARQGLGSQETQYF. The chain is built from TRBV29-1 and TRBJ2-5; 7 bases map to TRBD1. Germline CDR1 SQVTM, CDR2 ANQGSEA. Trimming at V came to 7 bases and at J to 1 base, leaving 12 bases not matched to a gene. The CDR3 has 15 residues.

The chain couples TRBV7-9 to TRBJ2-6, with a possible D match to TRBD1 (5 bases). Germline assignment: CDR1 SEHNR and CDR2 FQNEAQ (reference sequence). The CDR3 extends over 16 amino acids. Trimming stripped 5 bases from V and 1 base from J, with 12 bases between. The CDR3 DNA sequence: TGTGCCAGCAGCCCCTCCCAGGGTTCTGGGGCCAACGTCCTGACTTTC. Residues: CASSPSQGSGANVLTF. Combining the CDR3 with reference TRBV7-9 and TRBJ2-6 gives the whole variable domain DTGVSQNPRHKITKRGQNVTFRCDPISEHNRLYWYRQTLGQGPEFLTYFQNEAQLEKSRLLSDRFSAERPKGSFSTLEIQRTEQGDSAMYLCASSPSQGSGANVLTFGAGSRLTVL.

The rearrangement uses TRBV2 and TRBJ2-7; 7 nucleotides agree with TRBD1. The CDR3 sequence is 14 residues long. The V and J ends lost 3 bases and 6 bases, in that order; junction bases with no gene match: 8. Germline V gene lookup returns CDR1 SNHLY and CDR2 FYNNEI. In DNA form, the CDR3 reads TGTGCCAGCAGTGATTTCAGGGGGTCGGCCGAGCAGTACTTC. Residues: CASSDFRGSAEQYF.

This chain uses TRBV28 with TRBJ1-2; no definite D call. V shed 7 bases and J shed 7 bases, with 19 bases lying between them. The CDR3 consists of 14 residues. Germline-derived CDR1 and CDR2 are MDHEN and SYDVKM. CDR3 DNA: TGTGCCAGCACCCCGGGAGGGCCCTTCGGTGGCTACACCTTC. Translated, it gives CASTPGGPFGGYTF.

This clone was recorded once. J is TRBJ1-2 and V is TRBV5-1; D gene unclear. CDR3 length equals 13 residues. Germline values: CDR1 SGHRS, CDR2 YFSETQ. Trimming left V 5 bases short and J 10 bases short, with 18 bases between. DNA of the CDR3: TGCGCCAGCAGTTTGACGGCCTCCCAGGACTACACCTTC. The encoded protein is CASSLTASQDYTF.

The chain links TRBV7-3 to TRBJ2-7; the match to TRBD2 covers 8 bases. Germline V gene lookup returns CDR1 SGHTA and CDR2 FQGTGA. V gave up 1 base and J gave up 5 bases; unmatched junction bases: 7. CDR3 length: 15 amino acids. CDR3 sequence (DNA): TGTGCCAGCAGCTTAAACGGGGGGGCCCTCAACGAGCAGTACTTC. This translates into CASSLNGGALNEQYF.